This is a list of T cell receptor beta chains from one sample in a study of cytomegalovirus exposure and HLA in healthy donors. The protocol was immunoSEQ multiplex PCR, while the TCRdb copy is restricted to in-frame clones and leaves out a portion. Among fewer than 200,000 clones listed, more than 60% were seen once. Sample: PBMCs. The receptors were gathered from a human donor in good health. Both conserved end residues are part of each CDR3. The order of the fields is D gene, CDR3 length, V gene, J gene, clone size, CDR3 DNA, CDR3 protein. A D gene is named only where the DNA matches it firmly. A row's size may be missing; if present it is once, few, many or a size class.

.	13	TRBV7-3	TRBJ2-7	.	TGTGCCAGCAGCCTTGAGGAGGGGCTCGAGCAGTACTTC	CASSLEEGLEQYF
.	13	TRBV11-3	TRBJ1-1	.	TGTGCCAGCTCGCGTAGGGGGAACACTGAAGCTTTCTTT	CASSRRGNTEAFF
TRBD1	15	TRBV5-1	TRBJ1-5	few	TGCGCCAGCAGTCCCCAGGGGGCGGGCAATCAGCCCCAGCATTTT	CASSPQGAGNQPQHF
TRBD1	15	TRBV29-1	TRBJ1-5	few	TGCAGCGTTAATACAGGGACAGGGGATTTTCAGCCCCAGCATTTT	CSVNTGTGDFQPQHF
.	13	TRBV6-5	TRBJ1-2	.	TGTGCCAGCAGTTTCACCCCAGGGTGGGGCTACCCCTTC	CASSFTPGWGYPF
TRBD2	17	TRBV7-3	TRBJ2-2	.	TGTGCCAGCAGCTACATAGCGGGGGGACCCCGGGGCGGGGAGCTGTTTTTT	CASSYIAGGPRGGELFF
TRBD2	14	TRBV5-1	TRBJ2-2	.	TGCGCCAGCGCTAGCGGTGCGAACACCGGGGAGCTGTTTTTT	CASASGANTGELFF
.	15	TRBV7-9	TRBJ1-4	few	TGTTCCAGCAGCCCGACAGCCACAACTAATGAAAAACTGTTTTTT	CSSSPTATTNEKLFF
.	13	TRBV25-1	TRBJ1-1	few	TGTGCCAGCAGTGAGAGGTCGGGAACTGAAGCTTTCTTT	CASSERSGTEAFF
.	16	TRBV2	TRBJ1-1	.	TGTGCCAGCAGTCCGGACTCAGGGAGGGGGGGCACCGAAGCTTTCTTT	CASSPDSGRGGTEAFF
TRBD2	17	TRBV29-1	TRBJ2-1	.	TGCAGCGTTGAGGTAGCGGGGGGTCTAAGCTCCTACAATGAGCAGTTCTTC	CSVEVAGGLSSYNEQFF
TRBD2	16	TRBV2	TRBJ2-1	.	TGTGCCAGCAGTGAAGATCTAGCGGGGGGCTACAATGAGCAGTTCTTC	CASSEDLAGGYNEQFF
TRBD2	16	TRBV9	TRBJ2-5	.	TGTGCCAGCAGCCCCGGGACTAGCGGGGCCCAAGAGACCCAGTACTTC	CASSPGTSGAQETQYF
TRBD1	14	TRBV7-3	TRBJ1-6	.	TGTGCCAGCAGCCCGGGACAGGCGGGTTCACCCCTCCACTTT	CASSPGQAGSPLHF
TRBD2	15	TRBV6-4	TRBJ2-1	.	TGTGCCAGCAACCCAACAGCGGGGGACTACAATGAGCAGTTCTTC	CASNPTAGDYNEQFF
TRBD2	16	TRBV4-1	TRBJ2-3	.	TGCGCCAGCAGCCAGGGCCAGCGGGGGAGCACAGATACGCAGTATTTT	CASSQGQRGSTDTQYF
TRBD2	16	TRBV4-1	TRBJ2-5	few	TGCGCCAGCAGCCAAGCTCTAGCGGGGTCGGGAGAGACCCAGTACTTC	CASSQALAGSGETQYF
TRBD1	16	TRBV10-3	TRBJ2-2	few	TGTGCCATCACCGGACAGGGGGCGCGCGGCAACGGGGAGCTGTTTTTT	CAITGQGARGNGELFF
.	13	TRBV29-1	TRBJ2-7	.	TGCAGCGGGGCTTTTGACAACTCCTACGAGCAGTACTTC	CSGAFDNSYEQYF
.	14	TRBV4-1	TRBJ2-7	.	TGCGCCAGCAGCCAAGGTGAAGCAACCTACGAGCAGTACTTC	CASSQGEATYEQYF
.	15	TRBV5-5	TRBJ2-7	.	TGTGCCAGCAGCTTGGTACTCCAGGGGACCTACGAGCAGTACTTC	CASSLVLQGTYEQYF
TRBD1	16	TRBV15	TRBJ1-3	few	TGTGCCACCAGCCGGGACAGGGGGATGTCTGGAAACACCATATATTTT	CATSRDRGMSGNTIYF
TRBD2	16	TRBV7-2	TRBJ2-6	.	TGTGCCAGCAGCTGGGGGGGTTCCTCTGGGGCCAACGTCCTGACTTTC	CASSWGGSSGANVLTF
TRBD1	16	TRBV7-8	TRBJ1-1	.	TGTGCCAGCAGCCTTCACCCAGGGGGCGCCGGCACTGAAGCTTTCTTT	CASSLHPGGAGTEAFF
.	17	TRBV7-3	TRBJ2-2	.	TGTGCCAGCAGCGTGATACCAGGGCAGTCGAACACCGGGGAGCTGTTTTTT	CASSVIPGQSNTGELFF
.	15	TRBV27	TRBJ1-2	few	TGTGCCAGCAGTTTATCGGCAGGGATTAACTATGGCTACACCTTC	CASSLSAGINYGYTF
.	14	TRBV30	TRBJ1-2	.	TGTGCCTGCCATGACAGGAACCTGAACTATGGCTACACCTTC	CACHDRNLNYGYTF
.	16	TRBV6-5	TRBJ2-5	.	TGTGCCAGCAGTTATGATTTAAGGGTCGCGGGAGAGACCCAGTACTTC	CASSYDLRVAGETQYF